One sample yielded the 22 T cell receptor beta chains listed below, sequenced in a study of shared clonotypes between healthy human individuals. Libraries were prepared by immunoSEQ multiplex PCR; TCRdb keeps only in-frame clonotypes and omits some of them. The sample includes millions of clones, about 93% seen only once; the top ten take around 1.7%. Naive CD8 cells were CD45RO-negative, positively selected for CCR7, excluding terminally differentiated effector memory CD45RA+ cells. What was sequenced was naive CD8+ T cells from PBMCs. The origin of the receptors is a man between 18 and 35 years old in good health. Some clones in this sample may be carry-over from other donors' samples.

J is TRBJ1-2 and V is TRBV27; weak D call: TRBD1 (6 bases). Germline CDR1 and CDR2: MNHEY and SMNVEV (reference sequence). V shed 6 bases and J shed 8 bases, with 13 bases lying between them. CDR3 length: 12 residues. The CDR3 sequence is CASRTGLGGYTF. The CDR3 DNA sequence: TGTGCCAGCAGAACAGGGTTAGGAGGCTACACCTTC.

V gene TRBV10-3 combines with J gene TRBJ1-5; D is perhaps TRBD1 (5 bases). The CDR3 sequence is 13 residues long. Germline lookup yields CDR1 ENHRY and CDR2 SYGVKD. Trimming took off 10 bases at V and 5 bases at J, with 15 bases between the two ends. CDR3 DNA sequence: TGTGCCACTGCGACAGCGTACGATCAGCCCCAGCATTTT. This codes for CATATAYDQPQHF.

Note on this clone: Different DNA sequences within this sample yield the same CDR3. This rearrangement joins TRBV14 to TRBJ2-7; TRBD1 might be the D (6 bases). Trimming took 1 base from V and 6 from J, leaving 10 bases between them. The CDR3 is 13 residues long. Germline V CDR1 and CDR2: SGHDN, FVKESK. In nucleotides, the CDR3 is TGTGCCAGCAGCCAAGCCACAGGGAGCGAGCAGTACTTC. Encoded protein: CASSQATGSEQYF. Using reference TRBV14 and TRBJ2-7 for the parts outside the CDR3, the full variable domain is EAGVTQFPSHSVIEKGQTVTLRCDPISGHDNLYWYRRVMGKEIKFLLHFVKESKQDESGMPNNRFLAERTGGTYSTLKVQPAELEDSGVYFCASSQATGSEQYFGPGTRLTVT.

The V and J genes are TRBV6-1 and TRBJ2-7; TRBD2 is a possible D gene (5 bases). CDR3 length: 15 residues. Germline-derived CDR1 and CDR2 are MNHNS and SASEGT. V lost 2 bases and J lost 0, with 11 bases in between. The DNA for the CDR3 is TGTGCCAGCAGTGAACAGGACGGACTCTCCTACGAGCAGTACTTC. Amino acid sequence: CASSEQDGLSYEQYF.

The chain uses TRBV5-5 and TRBJ2-1, with D possibly TRBD2 on 6 matching bases. The CDR3 extends over 16 amino acids. Germline CDR1 and CDR2: SGHKS and YYEKEE (reference sequence). Between the trimmed V and J ends, which lost 1 base and 4 bases, there was a span of 15 bases. Here the CDR3 DNA reads TGTGCCAGCAGCTTGTGGGGCAGCGGGCGGTACAATGAGCAGTTCTTC. The encoded protein is CASSLWGSGRYNEQFF.

This clone was seen more than once but under ten times. The chain employs TRBV19 and TRBJ1-5; D uncertain. Per germline, CDR1 LNHDA and CDR2 SQIVND (reference sequence). Trimming stripped 0 bases from V and 0 bases from J, with 3 bases between. The CDR3 loop spans 14 amino acids. The chain's CDR3 is CASSIDSSNQPQHF. CDR3 DNA: TGTGCCAGTAGTATAGACAGTAGCAATCAGCCCCAGCATTTT.

This clone has just one count. The chain combines TRBV27 with TRBJ2-7; D might be TRBD2 (5 bases). Trimming took off 2 bases at V and 0 bases at J, with 11 bases between the two ends. The CDR3 length is 15 residues. Germline lookup yields CDR1 MNHEY and CDR2 SMNVEV (reference sequence). The CDR3 DNA reads as TGTGCCAGCAGTTTAATGGCGGGTAACTCCTACGAGCAGTACTTC. As protein: CASSLMAGNSYEQYF.

The CDR3 is CASSIGGQYYEQYF. The CDR3 DNA follows: TGTGCCAGTAGTATAGGGGGACAGTACTACGAGCAGTACTTC. The chain has TRBV19 and TRBJ2-7; 7 nucleotides line up with TRBD1. The CDR3 spans 14 residues. V gave up 1 base and J gave up 3 bases; unmatched junction bases: 3. The germline CDR1 and CDR2 sequences are LNHDA and SQIVND (reference sequence).

This rearrangement joins TRBV27 to TRBJ2-1; D uncertain. Trimming shortened V by 0 bases and J by 10 bases, and 19 bases separated the two germline ends. There are 16 residues in the CDR3. Germline V gene lookup returns CDR1 MNHEY and CDR2 SMNVEV (reference sequence). CDR3: CASSLSWAGPWMEQFF. In DNA, the CDR3 is TGTGCCAGCAGTTTATCCTGGGCCGGACCTTGGATGGAGCAGTTCTTC.

The V and J genes are TRBV28 and TRBJ2-7, with D unclear. Germline CDR1 and CDR2: MDHEN and SYDVKM. Trimming cost V 5 bases and J 1 base, with 15 bases left between them. The CDR3 spans 15 residues. The CDR3 loop is CASSPPISRSYEQYF. The CDR3 nucleotides read TGTGCCAGCAGTCCCCCCATAAGCCGGTCCTACGAGCAGTACTTC.

This chain links TRBV10-3 with TRBJ1-1; D may be TRBD1 (5 bases). Germline V gives CDR1 ENHRY, CDR2 SYGVKD. Trimming removed 9 bases from V and 0 bases from J, with 11 bases in between. CDR3 length equals 13 residues. The CDR3 is CAMRDVMNTEAFF. CDR3 nucleotide sequence: TGTGCCATGAGGGACGTCATGAACACTGAAGCTTTCTTT.

This chain uses TRBV10-1 with TRBJ2-3, with unresolved D. Germline V gives CDR1 WNHNN, CDR2 SYGVQD (reference sequence). This CDR3 has 16 residues. Trimming removed 3 bases from V and 1 base from J, with 14 bases in between. This chain's CDR3 is CASSEPRVGGTDTQYF. In DNA form, the CDR3 reads TGCGCCAGCAGTGAACCCCGCGTCGGCGGCACAGATACGCAGTATTTT.

This chain connects TRBV19 to TRBJ2-1; 8 bases align to TRBD2. Germline lookup yields CDR1 LNHDA and CDR2 SQIVND (reference sequence). Germline trimming cut 4 bases from V and 8 bases from J; bases unmatched to any gene: 10. The CDR3 spans 15 residues. The CDR3 nucleotides are TGTGCCAGTAGTACCGGACTAGCTCCCGGAGATGAGCAGTTCTTC. It encodes CASSTGLAPGDEQFF.

The DNA of the CDR3 is TGTGCCAGCAAAAAGGGCCCCTGGCAGCCCCAGCATTTT. Translated: CASKKGPWQPQHF. The chain combines TRBV28 with TRBJ1-5; D is unclear. V lost 7 bases, J lost 7 bases, and 14 bases lay in between. Germline CDR1 is MDHEN and CDR2 is SYDVKM. This CDR3 is 13 amino acids long.

The chain uses TRBV28 and TRBJ1-4, with D unresolved. The CDR3 totals 15 residues. In germline, CDR1 is MDHEN, CDR2 SYDVKM. The V and J ends lost 3 bases and 5 bases respectively, with 13 bases between them. Written as DNA, the CDR3 is TGTGCCAGCAGTTTTGTGACACTTACCAATGAAAAACTGTTTTTT. Translating it yields CASSFVTLTNEKLFF.

As to this clone: Other DNA sequences of this sample code for an identical CDR3. The rearrangement uses TRBV19 and TRBJ2-7; 10 nucleotides line up with TRBD2. V shed 3 bases, J shed 3 bases, and the junction held 5 bases outside the gene matches. The germline V gene encodes CDR1 LNHDA and CDR2 SQIVND (reference sequence). The CDR3 runs to 15 residues. DNA for the CDR3: TGTGCCAGTAGTATCCTAGCGGGAGAGGGCTACGAGCAGTACTTC. As protein: CASSILAGEGYEQYF.

The V call is TRBV4-1, the J call TRBJ2-7; D is ambiguous. The CDR3 has 15 residues. Germline V lookup: CDR1 MGHRA, CDR2 YSYEKL. Trimming stripped 0 bases from V and 2 bases from J, with 11 bases between. CDR3 bases: TGCGCCAGCAGCCAAGATATGGCCTGGACCTACGAGCAGTACTTC. Translating gives CASSQDMAWTYEQYF.

The chain employs TRBV6-5 and TRBJ1-5; D may be TRBD1 (5 bases). The CDR3 length is 16 residues. CDR1 and CDR2 from the germline V gene are MNHEY and SVGAGI. With 4 bases removed from V and 2 bases from J, the gap between germline ends came to 15 bases. The CDR3: CASSLGAVGGNQPQHF. CDR3 bases: TGTGCCAGCAGTTTGGGAGCGGTAGGGGGCAATCAGCCCCAGCATTTT.

This chain joins TRBV14 and TRBJ2-7; D call uncertain. Looked up from germline, CDR1 is SGHDN and CDR2 is FVKESK. The CDR3 is 14 residues long. The ends were cut back, 2 bases at V and 0 bases at J, with 8 bases in the middle. CDR3 DNA: TGTGCCAGCAGCCAATATGGGATCTCCTACGAGCAGTACTTC. It is translated as CASSQYGISYEQYF.

The chain couples TRBV18 to TRBJ2-7; no definite D call. There are 15 residues in the CDR3. Germline CDR1 is KGHSH and CDR2 is LQKENI. Trimming shortened V by 0 bases and J by 0 bases, and 9 bases separated the two germline ends. CDR3: CASSPPQAISYEQYF. The CDR3 nucleotides read TGTGCCAGCTCACCACCTCAGGCAATCTCCTACGAGCAGTACTTC. Using reference TRBV18 and TRBJ2-7 for the parts outside the CDR3, the full variable domain is NAGVMQNPRHLVRRRGQEARLRCSPMKGHSHVYWYRQLPEEGLKFMVYLQKENIIDESGMPKERFSAEFPKEGPSILRIQQVVRGDSAAYFCASSPPQAISYEQYFGPGTRLTVT.

This clone appeared a single time. This chain uses TRBV4-3 with TRBJ2-7; D may be TRBD2 (5 bases). Germline CDR1 reads LGHNA; CDR2 reads YSLEER. The CDR3 is 15 residues long. V was cut by 0 bases and J by 5 bases, with 14 bases left in between. CDR3 amino acids: CASSQESSVGDEQYF. The CDR3 DNA reads as TGCGCCAGCAGCCAAGAATCGTCCGTGGGAGACGAGCAGTACTTC.

The chain combines TRBV7-6 with TRBJ2-2; 13 bases map to TRBD2. This CDR3 region has 17 residues. With 0 bases clipped from V and 5 bases from J, the junction kept 3 bases outside the gene matches. Per the germline V gene, CDR1 is SGHVS and CDR2 is FNYEAQ. This chain's CDR3 is CASSLALAGGETGELFF. The CDR3 DNA sequence: TGTGCCAGCAGCTTAGCACTAGCGGGAGGGGAAACCGGGGAGCTGTTTTTT.